The 22 T cell receptor beta chains reported below all come from one sample, sequenced in a study of blood T cell repertoires in COVID-19. Assay: immunoSEQ multiplex PCR; the TCRdb copy retains only in-frame clones and omits some. Here the sample spans approximately 150,000 clones, about 82% being singletons. Sequenced material: peripheral blood. Receptors originate from a woman at least 80 years old with COVID-19, enrolled during active disease.

This chain joins TRBV11-3 and TRBJ1-1, with a weak D call TRBD1 (6 bases). The germline V gene encodes CDR1 SGHNT and CDR2 YENEEA. V was shortened by 4 bases and J by 0 bases, with 9 bases between the two germline ends. The CDR3 loop spans 14 amino acids. The DNA for the CDR3 is TGTGCCAGCAGCTCGCAGGGGTTGAACACTGAAGCTTTCTTT. It specifies CASSSQGLNTEAFF.

This clone was found once. J is TRBJ2-7 and V is TRBV28; TRBD2 matches at 10 bases. The CDR3 spans 14 residues. Germline values: CDR1 MDHEN, CDR2 SYDVKM. V shed 5 bases and J 3 bases; nucleotides not matched to a gene: 4. CDR3 nucleotides: TGTGCCAGCAGTCTTAGCGGGAGGATCTACGAGCAGTACTTC. Translated, it gives CASSLSGRIYEQYF.

The rearrangement joins TRBV5-1 to TRBJ2-2; TRBD1 aligns across 7 bases. The CDR3 spans 16 residues. Germline trimming cut 4 bases from V and 6 bases from J; bases unmatched to any gene: 12. Germline CDR1 and CDR2: SGHRS and YFSETQ. CDR3 sequence (DNA): TGCGCCAGCAGCCTGATCAACTCCAGGGGGTCCGGGGAGCTGTTTTTT. Translation gives CASSLINSRGSGELFF.

The rearrangement links TRBV5-1 to TRBJ1-1, with TRBD1 as a possible D gene (5 bases). The germline V gene encodes CDR1 SGHRS and CDR2 YFSETQ. The CDR3 contains 14 residues. Trimming took 4 bases from V and 2 from J, leaving 12 bases between them. The CDR3 is CASSPMGGNTEAFF. CDR3 bases: TGCGCCAGCAGCCCCATGGGGGGTAACACTGAAGCTTTCTTT. Supplemented by reference TRBV5-1 and TRBJ1-1, the full variable domain reads KAGVTQTPRYLIKTRGQQVTLSCSPISGHRSVSWYQQTPGQGLQFLFEYFSETQRNKGNFPGRFSGRQFSNSRSEMNVSTLELGDSALYLCASSPMGGNTEAFFGQGTRLTVV.

The gene calls are TRBV11-2 and TRBJ2-1, with D possibly TRBD1 on 5 matching bases. The CDR3 runs to 16 residues. Germline CDR1 is SGHAT and CDR2 is FQNNGV. V was clipped by 1 base and J by 10 bases, with 20 bases between them. The CDR3 DNA is TGTGCCAGCAGCTTAGGCGGACATGGCCTAGGAGTAGAGCAGTTCTTC. It translates to CASSLGGHGLGVEQFF.

The V and J genes are TRBV5-1 and TRBJ1-6; 9 nucleotides align to TRBD1. The germline V gene has CDR1 SGHRS and CDR2 YFSETQ. Germline trimming cut 4 bases from V and 7 bases from J; bases unmatched to any gene: 6. This CDR3 is 15 amino acids long. The DNA of the CDR3 is TGCGCCAGCAGCCCGACGGGACAGGGAAATTCACCCCTCCACTTT. Protein product: CASSPTGQGNSPLHF.

This chain uses TRBV3-1 (or the pseudogene TRBV3-2) with TRBJ2-5, with D possibly being TRBD1 (5 bases). The V gene lost 1 base and the J gene lost 2 bases, with 14 bases spanning the gap. CDR1 and CDR2 (germline): LGHDT, YNNKEL (reference sequence). The CDR3 consists of 16 residues. The CDR3 region is CASSQGTGLGQETQYF. The DNA for the CDR3 is TGTGCCAGCAGCCAAGGAACAGGCCTGGGGCAAGAGACCCAGTACTTC.

This chain connects TRBV25-1 to TRBJ1-2; TRBD1 agrees at 8 bases. This CDR3 region has 13 residues. V was clipped by 7 bases and J by 5 bases; unmatched bases: 6. Germline V CDR1 and CDR2: MGHDK, SYGVNS. The CDR3 DNA follows: TGTGCCAGCACTCTTGGGACAGGTTATGGCTACACCTTC. Its protein product is CASTLGTGYGYTF.

The J gene is TRBJ1-1, the V gene TRBV28; D uncertain. The CDR3 has 13 residues. The germline V and J ends were trimmed by 1 base and 6 bases, with 9 bases remaining between them. Germline CDR1 is MDHEN and CDR2 is SYDVKM. Here the CDR3 DNA reads TGTGCCAGCAGTTTATTCGAGCGCGCTGAAGCTTTCTTT. As protein: CASSLFERAEAFF.

The chain uses TRBV19 and TRBJ1-6, with D tentatively TRBD1 (5 bases). Germline values: CDR1 LNHDA, CDR2 SQIVND (reference sequence). The V gene lost 6 bases and the J gene lost 4 bases, with 7 bases spanning the gap. CDR3 length: 13 residues. The CDR3 bases are TGTGCCAGTAGCACAGGTTATAATTCACCCCTCCACTTT. Protein: CASSTGYNSPLHF.

This rearrangement joins TRBV4-2 to TRBJ1-6; TRBD1 aligns across 9 bases. The V gene's germline CDR1 is LGHNA and CDR2 YNFKEQ. Trimming took 3 bases from V and 9 from J; bases not matched to a gene: 3. The CDR3 has 14 amino acids. Written as DNA, the CDR3 is TGTGCCAGCAGCCAGGGACAGGGAGGTTCACCCCTCCACTTT. Amino acids: CASSQGQGGSPLHF.

This rearrangement joins TRBV5-1 to TRBJ1-2, with 7 bases aligning to TRBD1. This CDR3 region has 15 residues. Germline loops: CDR1 SGHRS, CDR2 YFSETQ. The J segment lost 4 bases and the V segment lost 4 bases, leaving 10 bases of the junction unmatched. CDR3 bases: TGCGCCAGCAGCCCCCAGGGGGAGGCCAGCTATGGCTACACCTTC. It is translated as CASSPQGEASYGYTF.

The chain recombines TRBV27 with TRBJ2-5; TRBD1 aligns across 10 bases. There are 19 residues in the CDR3. The V and J ends lost 6 bases and 4 bases, in that order; junction bases with no gene match: 20. Germline V gene data show CDR1 as MNHEY and CDR2 as SMNVEV (reference sequence). CDR3 amino acids: CASSLSPGQGRVYGETQYF. For the CDR3, the DNA is TGTGCCAGCAGCCTCTCACCGGGACAGGGGAGGGTGTACGGAGAGACCCAGTACTTC.

This chain connects TRBV12-5 to TRBJ1-2; tentatively, D is TRBD1 (6 bases). V was trimmed by 3 bases and J by 8 bases, leaving 22 bases between them. In germline, CDR1 is LGHNT, CDR2 FRNRAP. The CDR3 is 16 amino acids. CDR3 DNA sequence: TGTGCTAGTGGTTTTGGTATTAGGGGGAACGCGAGGGGCTACACCTTC. This codes for CASGFGIRGNARGYTF. The full variable domain, in which reference TRBV12-5 and TRBJ1-2 provide the parts outside the CDR3, is DARVTQTPRHKVTEMGQEVTMRCQPILGHNTVFWYRQTMMQGLELLAYFRNRAPLDDSGMPKDRFSAEMPDATLATLKIQPSEPRDSAVYFCASGFGIRGNARGYTFGSGTRLTVV.

The gene calls are TRBV18 and TRBJ2-5, with D perhaps TRBD2 (7 bases). Looked up from germline, CDR1 is KGHSH and CDR2 is LQKENI. The V gene lost 2 bases and the J gene lost 0 bases, with 10 bases spanning the gap. This CDR3 has 15 residues. CDR3 nucleotide sequence: TGTGCCAGCTCACCAGGGAGGGGGAACCAAGAGACCCAGTACTTC. It yields the protein CASSPGRGNQETQYF.

The chain is built from TRBV10-3 and TRBJ1-1; unclear D gene. Trimming removed 4 bases at V and 1 base at J, with 10 bases between. Germline V CDR1 and CDR2: ENHRY, SYGVKD. The CDR3 runs 14 residues. This chain's CDR3 is CAISAGLGNTEAFF. CDR3 DNA: TGTGCCATCAGTGCAGGTCTCGGGAACACTGAAGCTTTCTTT.

The chain is built from TRBV5-1 and TRBJ2-2; 9 positions agree with TRBD2. Looked up from germline, CDR1 is SGHRS and CDR2 is YFSETQ. Unmatched junction bases numbered 1, after V lost 4 bases and J lost 0 bases. The CDR3 is made up of 15 amino acids. In DNA form, the CDR3 reads TGCGCCAGCAGCGCGGGGGGGCCGAACACCGGGGAGCTGTTTTTT. Protein sequence: CASSAGGPNTGELFF.

The CDR3 DNA follows: TGTGCCAGCAGTGGGAGACTAGCGGACCCGAACACCGGGGAGCTGTTTTTT. Protein product: CASSGRLADPNTGELFF. The chain carries TRBV2 and TRBJ2-2, with 9 bases identical to TRBD2. The CDR3 is 17 residues long. Germline V gives CDR1 SNHLY, CDR2 FYNNEI. The trim removed 4 bases at V and 0 bases at J, leaving 6 bases unmatched.

The chain links TRBV10-1 to TRBJ1-2; tentatively, D is TRBD1 (6 bases). Trimming took 4 bases from V and 4 from J, leaving 16 bases between them. Germline V gives CDR1 WNHNN, CDR2 SYGVQD (reference sequence). The CDR3 is 15 amino acids. The CDR3 DNA is TGCGCCAGCAGTGGGACAGTTGGCCCTTCCTATGGCTACACCTTC. It encodes CASSGTVGPSYGYTF.

V is TRBV19 and J is TRBJ2-5, with TRBD2 matching 8 bases. This CDR3 is built from 19 residues. Germline loops: CDR1 LNHDA, CDR2 SQIVND (reference sequence). V shed 7 bases and J 3 bases; nucleotides not matched to a gene: 22. CDR3 coding DNA: TGTGCCAGTAAGTCTTCGGCCGGGCACGTAGCGGGGAGAAAAGAGACCCAGTACTTC. Its translation: CASKSSAGHVAGRKETQYF.

V is TRBV4-1 and J is TRBJ1-5, with D maybe TRBD1 (5 bases). Germline V gives CDR1 MGHRA, CDR2 YSYEKL. V was cut by 0 bases and J by 6 bases, with 6 bases left in between. The CDR3 length is 13 residues. The CDR3 loop reads CASSQDGGQPQHF. The CDR3 nucleotides are TGCGCCAGCAGCCAAGACGGGGGTCAGCCCCAGCATTTT.

The chain couples TRBV5-5 to TRBJ1-1; TRBD1 might be the D (6 bases). The length of the CDR3 is 15 residues. CDR1 SGHKS and CDR2 YYEKEE come from the germline V gene (reference sequence). Trimming removed 10 bases from V and 1 base from J, with 20 bases in between. The CDR3 loop reads CASRGGPMTNTEAFF. The CDR3 region has the DNA TGTGCCTCGAGGGGGGGCCCCATGACGAACACTGAAGCTTTCTTT.